These T cell receptor beta chains were read from a single sample in a study of blood T cells in healthy people across ages. MiXCR, applied by TCRdb to the 5' RACE reads, yields one record per CDR3 protein. The table records some 1 million distinct CDR3 sequences, under 45% of them present only once. Sequencing was performed on blood. The receptors shown here come from a woman aged 60-75 years in good health. Both conserved end residues are part of each CDR3. A D gene is named only where the DNA matches it firmly. Expanded clones are given a class, and other clones once, few, many or no size at all.

size	D	V	J	DNA	CDR3
NA	TRBD1	TRBV19	TRBJ1-5	TGTGCCAGTAACAGGGGGGAAGGTAGCAATCAGCCCCAGCATTTT	CASNRGEGSNQPQHF
NA	NA	TRBV10-3	TRBJ1-1	TGTGCCATCAGAGGGACGGGGGTGAACACTGAAGCTTCCTTT	CAIRGTGVNTEASF
NA	NA	TRBV27	TRBJ1-1	TGTGCCAGCAGCCCTACCGCGGGCGGGAACACTGAAGCTTTCTTT	CASSPTAGGNTEAFF
once	TRBD1	TRBV28	TRBJ2-7	TGTGCCAGCAACCTTCCGGGACAGGATACCTACGAGCAGTACTTC	CASNLPGQDTYEQYF
NA	NA	TRBV30	TRBJ1-2	TGTGCCTGGAGTGACGACAGTTACTGTGGCTACACCTTC	CAWSDDSYCGYTF
NA	TRBD2	TRBV10-1	TRBJ2-1	TGCGCCAGCAGTGAGGTTAAACTAGCGGGAGATGTGTACGGGCAGTTCTTC	CASSEVKLAGDVYGQFF
NA	TRBD1	TRBV27	TRBJ2-4	TGTGCCGGCAGAACCGGGGACAGGGTAGGAAAAGCCAAAAACATTCAGTACTTC	CAGRTGDRVGKAKNIQYF
NA	NA	TRBV15	TRBJ2-7	TGTGCCACCAGCAGAGAGGTCGGGATACCCTACGAGCAGTACTTC	CATSREVGIPYEQYF
few	TRBD1	TRBV27	TRBJ2-7	TGTGCCAGCAGTCTCGGGACAGGCCCAGGGGAGCAGTACTTC	CASSLGTGPGEQYF
NA	NA	TRBV9	TRBJ2-5	TGTGCCAGCAGCAGGGGGGAGCGGGGTCAAGAGACCCAGTACTTC	CASSRGERGQETQYF
NA	TRBD1	TRBV7-9	TRBJ1-5	TGTGCCAGCGGCAAGACAGGGTACAATCAGCCCCAGCATTTT	CASGKTGYNQPQHF
NA	NA	TRBV27	TRBJ2-5	TGTGCCAGCAGCCATCAGCTGGAGAGTGAGCAGTACTTC	CASSHQLESEQYF
NA	NA	TRBV20-1	TRBJ1-5	TGCAGTACCCAAACGGGATATAGCAATCAGCCCCAGCATTTT	CSTQTGYSNQPQHF
NA	NA	TRBV29-1	TRBJ1-2	TGCAGCGTTGGTCTCTTAGGCTATGGCTACACCTTC	CSVGLLGYGYTF
NA	NA	TRBV25-1	TRBJ1-2	TGTGCCAGCAGCGGTGGGGGTTACTATGGCTACACCTTC	CASSGGGYYGYTF
NA	NA	TRBV24-1	TRBJ2-4	TGTGCCACCAGCCCGGGGACAGCCAAAAACATTCAGTACTTC	CATSPGTAKNIQYF
NA	TRBD2	TRBV12-5	TRBJ2-1	TGTGCTAGTGGTTTTCCTAGCGGGAAGAGCTCCTACAATGAGCAGTTCTTC	CASGFPSGKSSYNEQFF